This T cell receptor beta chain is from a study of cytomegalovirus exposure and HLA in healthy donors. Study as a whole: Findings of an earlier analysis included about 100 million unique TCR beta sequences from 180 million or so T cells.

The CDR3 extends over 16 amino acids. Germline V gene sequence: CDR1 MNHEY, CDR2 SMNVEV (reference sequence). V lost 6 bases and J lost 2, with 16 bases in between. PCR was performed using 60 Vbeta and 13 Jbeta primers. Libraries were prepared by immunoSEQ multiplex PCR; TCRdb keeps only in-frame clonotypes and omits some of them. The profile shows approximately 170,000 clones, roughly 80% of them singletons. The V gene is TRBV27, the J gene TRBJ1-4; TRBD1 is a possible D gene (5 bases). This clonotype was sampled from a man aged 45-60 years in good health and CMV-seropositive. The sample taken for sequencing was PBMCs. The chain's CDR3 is CASSPRARYTNEKLFF. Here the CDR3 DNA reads TGTGCCAGCAGCCCCAGGGCGCGATACACTAATGAAAAACTGTTTTTT.